The 23 T cell receptor beta chains below come from one sample, sequenced in a study of blood T cell repertoires in COVID-19. Assay: immunoSEQ multiplex PCR; the TCRdb copy retains only in-frame clones and omits some. The sample gives some 30,000 clones, more than 70% of which show up once; less than 4.5% is in the top ten. Sequences were obtained from peripheral blood. Every receptor here comes from a human donor in a cohort sampled during active COVID-19.

V is TRBV28 and J is TRBJ2-1; 13 nucleotides agree with TRBD2. Losses at the gene ends were 6 bases for V and 2 bases for J; bases not matched to a gene: 13. The germline gives CDR1 MDHEN, CDR2 SYDVKM. The CDR3 is made up of 19 amino acids. This CDR3 reads CASRSGTGGTSGTYNEQFF. The CDR3 DNA reads as TGTGCCAGCAGATCCGGGACAGGGGGGACTAGCGGGACCTACAATGAGCAGTTCTTC.

A few counts support this clone. The V call is TRBV19, the J call TRBJ2-7; maybe TRBD1 (5 bases). The V and J ends lost 5 bases and 3 bases respectively, with 5 bases between them. CDR3 size: 11 residues. CDR1 LNHDA and CDR2 SQIVND come from the germline V gene (reference sequence). The CDR3 spells CASSDSYEQYF. CDR3 in DNA: TGTGCCAGTAGTGACAGCTACGAGCAGTACTTC.

The rearrangement uses TRBV11-1 and TRBJ2-1; 10 bases map to TRBD1. The germline V gene encodes CDR1 SGHAT and CDR2 FQDESV (reference sequence). The CDR3 contains 15 residues. Losses at the gene ends were 5 bases for V and 9 bases for J; bases not matched to a gene: 10. CDR3 DNA sequence: TGTGCCAGCAGCCTCCGACAGGGGGCAATAGGTGAGCAGTTCTTC. Translating it yields CASSLRQGAIGEQFF.

CDR3 sequence (DNA): TGTGCTAGTGGTTTGGTAGGGGCCGTAACCTACGAGCAGTACTTC. Its protein product is CASGLVGAVTYEQYF. The chain couples TRBV12-5 to TRBJ2-7, with D maybe TRBD1 (5 bases). CDR1 and CDR2 from the germline V gene are LGHNT and FRNRAP. CDR3 length: 15 amino acids. Trimming shortened V by 0 bases and J by 2 bases, and 11 bases separated the two germline ends.

The rearrangement uses TRBV4-1 and TRBJ2-5; 9 nucleotides agree with TRBD1. Germline CDR1 MGHRA, CDR2 YSYEKL. V lost 3 bases and J lost 4; bases outside the gene matches: 9. This CDR3 comprises 16 residues. The chain's CDR3 is CASSHSGQGNPETQYF. The CDR3 DNA reads TGCGCCAGCAGCCACTCGGGACAGGGTAACCCAGAGACCCAGTACTTC.

The chain has TRBV6-5 and TRBJ1-2; tentatively, D is TRBD1 (6 bases). The CDR3 consists of 14 residues. Trimming pared 8 bases from V and 6 bases from J, leaving 19 bases between. Germline CDR1 MNHEY, CDR2 SVGAGI. Written as DNA, the CDR3 is TGTGCCAGCCGGCGTATTACAGGGACCGATGGCTACACCTTC. Translated: CASRRITGTDGYTF.

The chain employs TRBV2 and TRBJ2-7; 9 positions match TRBD1. Germline trimming cut 4 bases from V and 6 bases from J; bases unmatched to any gene: 7. Germline V gene data show CDR1 as SNHLY and CDR2 as FYNNEI. The CDR3 totals 14 residues. The CDR3 reads CASSGGQGIGEQYF. CDR3 in DNA: TGTGCCAGCAGTGGGGGACAGGGAATTGGCGAGCAGTACTTC.

The rearrangement uses TRBV9 and TRBJ2-6, with D perhaps TRBD1 (5 bases). Trimming removed 0 bases at V and 0 bases at J, with 10 bases between. This CDR3 region has 17 residues. The germline V gene has CDR1 SGDLS and CDR2 YYNGEE. CDR3 amino acids: CASSVDPGNSGANVLTF. The CDR3, as DNA: TGTGCCAGCAGCGTAGACCCAGGGAACTCTGGGGCCAACGTCCTGACTTTC.

The rearrangement joins TRBV29-1 to TRBJ2-5, with a possible D match to TRBD1 (5 bases). V gave up 6 bases and J gave up 5 bases, with 19 bases separating them. The CDR3 has 14 amino acids. CDR1 and CDR2 from the germline V gene are SQVTM and ANQGSEA. The CDR3 loop is CSVKARNKGETQYF. For the CDR3, the DNA is TGCAGCGTAAAGGCCAGGAACAAGGGGGAGACCCAGTACTTC.

This clone was seen more than once but under ten times. This rearrangement joins TRBV19 to TRBJ2-7; TRBD2 agrees at 7 bases. This CDR3 is built from 15 residues. Germline V gives CDR1 LNHDA, CDR2 SQIVND (reference sequence). V lost 7 bases to trimming and J lost 2 bases; unmatched junction nucleotides: 11. CDR3 region: CASIGRRGSPYEQYF. The CDR3 DNA sequence: TGTGCCAGTATCGGGAGGCGGGGTTCCCCCTACGAGCAGTACTTC.

The chain is built from TRBV19 and TRBJ2-1; 7 bases line up with TRBD2. Trimming took 5 bases from V and 2 from J; bases not matched to a gene: 3. This CDR3 is 14 amino acids long. Germline loops: CDR1 LNHDA, CDR2 SQIVND (reference sequence). The CDR3 loop is CASSSTSPYNEQFF. CDR3 in DNA: TGTGCCAGTAGTTCGACTAGCCCCTACAATGAGCAGTTCTTC.

The J gene is TRBJ2-5, the V gene TRBV4-1, with TRBD2 as a possible D gene (5 bases). V was clipped by 4 bases and J by 2 bases, with 17 bases between them. This CDR3 has 16 residues. The V gene's germline CDR1 is MGHRA and CDR2 YSYEKL. CDR3 amino acids: CASSPSIAQTQETQYF. CDR3 DNA sequence: TGCGCCAGCAGCCCCAGTATAGCGCAGACGCAAGAGACCCAGTACTTC.

The chain is built from TRBV19 and TRBJ2-7, with a weak D call TRBD1 (5 bases). The V end lost 6 bases, the J end lost 0 bases, and 15 bases lay between the germline ends. Germline V gene data show CDR1 as LNHDA and CDR2 as SQIVND (reference sequence). The CDR3 extends over 15 amino acids. CDR3 DNA: TGTGCCAGTAGGGTGGGCGGTAGGGGCTCCTACGAGCAGTACTTC. It codes for CASRVGGRGSYEQYF.

The genes are TRBV11-2 and TRBJ2-5, with 8 bases identical to TRBD1. In germline, CDR1 is SGHAT, CDR2 FQNNGV. The trim removed 4 bases at V and 2 bases at J, leaving 12 bases unmatched. The CDR3 totals 17 residues. The CDR3 bases are TGTGCCAGCAGCTCTAAATCGGCCAGGGGGCCACAAGAGACCCAGTACTTC. This gives the protein CASSSKSARGPQETQYF.

This sequence joins TRBV4-2 and TRBJ2-7, with 13 nucleotides matching TRBD2. With 5 bases clipped from V and 6 bases from J, the junction kept 4 bases outside the gene matches. Germline CDR1 is LGHNA and CDR2 is YNFKEQ. The CDR3 spans 14 residues. In DNA, the CDR3 is TGTGCCAGCAGCAAGACTAGCGGGGGGTTCGAGCAGTACTTC. Translated, it gives CASSKTSGGFEQYF.

This rearrangement joins TRBV7-9 to TRBJ2-7; 9 bases align to TRBD2. Looked up from germline, CDR1 is SEHNR and CDR2 is FQNEAQ (reference sequence). V shed 5 bases, J shed 1 base, and the junction held 3 bases outside the gene matches. The CDR3 is 14 amino acids. This CDR3 is CASSPSGVSYEQYF. The CDR3 nucleotides are TGTGCCAGCAGCCCTAGCGGGGTGTCCTACGAGCAGTACTTC.

This clone was observed a handful of times. The gene calls are TRBV4-1 and TRBJ2-5; no clear D gene. Germline V lookup: CDR1 MGHRA, CDR2 YSYEKL. CDR3 length equals 14 residues. Trimming cost V 4 bases and J 2 bases, with 11 bases left between them. CDR3 amino acids: CASSRQQMQETQYF. DNA of the CDR3: TGCGCCAGCAGCCGTCAACAGATGCAAGAGACCCAGTACTTC.

The chain employs TRBV6-5 and TRBJ1-5; tentatively, D is TRBD1 (6 bases). Deletions cut 4 bases from V and 5 bases from J, with 15 bases between. Germline-derived CDR1 and CDR2 are MNHEY and SVGAGI. There are 15 residues in the CDR3. The CDR3 reads CASSSEGGRYQPQHF. The DNA of the CDR3 is TGTGCCAGCAGTTCCGAAGGGGGTAGATATCAGCCCCAGCATTTT.

The gene calls are TRBV30 and TRBJ1-1; D is perhaps TRBD1 (5 bases). Germline V gene data show CDR1 as GTSNPN and CDR2 as SVGIG (reference sequence). V was trimmed by 2 bases and J by 6 bases, leaving 10 bases between them. This CDR3 is 12 amino acids long. CDR3 region: CAWSRGGAEAFF. The DNA of the CDR3 is TGTGCCTGGAGTAGGGGAGGCGCTGAAGCTTTCTTT.

The chain couples TRBV7-2 to TRBJ2-7; 9 bases agree with TRBD1. With V trimmed by 3 bases and J by 5 bases, 11 bases remained unmatched. Germline CDR1 is SGHTA and CDR2 is FQGNSA. CDR3 length: 16 amino acids. CDR3 DNA: TGTGCCAGCAGCTTCTTAGCCGGACAGGGGTCCGACGAGCAGTACTTC. Amino acid sequence: CASSFLAGQGSDEQYF.

The gene calls are TRBV28 and TRBJ1-2; weak D call: TRBD1 (5 bases). Germline values: CDR1 MDHEN, CDR2 SYDVKM. The CDR3 spans 14 residues. The V gene lost 5 bases and the J gene lost 6 bases, with 16 bases spanning the gap. The CDR3 DNA reads as TGTGCCAGCAGTCTTCCGGGGGGATACAATGGCTACACCTTC. It specifies CASSLPGGYNGYTF.

This chain joins TRBV7-2 and TRBJ2-7, with D possibly being TRBD2 (5 bases). Germline V gives CDR1 SGHTA, CDR2 FQGNSA. The CDR3 loop spans 15 amino acids. Trimming pared 1 base from V and 0 bases from J, leaving 10 bases between. CDR3 sequence reads: CASSLEAAISYEQYF. In DNA, the CDR3 is TGTGCCAGCAGCTTAGAAGCGGCGATCTCCTACGAGCAGTACTTC.

This clone was counted once. The chain combines TRBV2 with TRBJ1-3; D remains unclear. The CDR3 covers 14 residues. V was trimmed by 2 bases and J by 0 bases, leaving 5 bases between them. Germline V lookup: CDR1 SNHLY, CDR2 FYNNEI. CDR3 nucleotides: TGTGCCAGCAGTGAATTAGTCTCTGGAAACACCATATATTTT. Translation gives CASSELVSGNTIYF.